This TCR beta chain stems from a study of OX40 agonist ivuxolimab in advanced cancers. In the study overall: Ivuxolimab was an agonistic, fully human IgG2 monoclonal antibody directed against OX40 (CD134), a costimulatory receptor. Intravenous ivuxolimab was administered to patients every 2 weeks at six dose levels: 0.01, 0.1, 0.3, 1.5, 3 and 10 mg/kg. Among the approximately 54 dose-escalation patients, around 19 had hepatocellular carcinoma, roughly 15 melanoma, 9 renal cell carcinoma and 9 head and neck cancer. The dose-escalation cohort was roughly 80% male with a mean age of roughly 62 years, ranging from 23 to 79. Patients were allowed to have had prior anti-PD-1, anti-PD-L1 or anti-CTLA-4 therapy, and roughly 40% of the dose-escalation patients had previously received checkpoint inhibitors. Three dose-escalation patients achieved partial responses, one with hepatocellular carcinoma and two with cutaneous melanoma. Peripheral TCRbeta sequencing was intended to test whether TCR sequence diversity was altered and clonal T-cell expansion was caused by ivuxolimab. The paper reports the monotherapy dose-escalation portion (N of about 47 patients) of the phase I ivuxolimab trial. The paper as a whole reports these results and caveats: After ivuxolimab, more expanded clones were found on average in CD8+ T cells than in CD4+ T cells. Which antigens the clonally expanded peripheral T cells were specific for was not determined. At doses from 0.1 to 3.0 mg/kg, clonal expansion was seen in both CD4+ and CD8+ blood T cells between baseline and week 6. Low levels of normalized T-cell clonal expansion were also seen in some patients who did not respond. Partial responders in the 0.1-3.0 mg/kg groups had among the lowest normalized peripheral clonal expansion, especially among CD8+ T cells.

In regard to this clone: Its antigen remains undetermined. Per-base quality was not reported, and no clone a single base away is much larger than it.

To sequence the TCRbeta CDR3 region, genomic DNA was isolated from the sorted cells. The immunoSEQ Assay was used for sequencing of TCRbeta CDR3 regions. TCRdb mirrors the immuneACCESS table, restricted to in-frame sequences. Some clones are absent from its copies; in checked studies, under half trace to an unresolved V gene, and the reason for the others is unknown. Recorded for this sample are tens of thousands of clones; around 90% of them occurred a single time. About 7.2% of the sample comes from the top ten. V trim: 4 bases; J trim: 0 bases; unmatched bases: 5. The germline V gene (reference sequence) specifies MNHNY as CDR1 and SVGAGI as CDR2. The CDR3, from cysteine to phenylalanine, totals 15 residues. The entry retains the CDR3 DNA only, 45 bases that are in frame from base 1. Patients with a history of autoimmune disease or receiving systemic immunosuppression were excluded from the trial. Peripheral blood for TCR sequencing was collected from all dose cohorts at baseline, on cycle 4 day 1, and on cycle 7 day 1. Samples were obtained from an open-label, multicenter, first-in-human phase I dose-escalation trial of ivuxolimab. Adults with locally advanced or metastatic head and neck squamous cell, hepatocellular, melanoma or renal cell carcinoma were enrolled in the trial. Before TCR sequencing, CD4+ T cells and CD8+ T cells from peripheral blood were sorted into separate populations.

The rearranged segments are TRBV6-6 and TRBJ1-1; the junction holds 7 bases that match TRBD1. The clonotype comes from an adult with an advanced solid tumor such as melanoma, head and neck, liver or kidney cancer. The sequenced sample was CD4+ or CD8+ T cells sorted from blood, obtained in a trial of the OX40 agonist ivuxolimab. The CDR3: CASSFQGVMNTEAFF. The nucleotide sequence reads TGTGCCAGCAGTTTCCAGGGGGTTATGAACACTGAAGCTTTCTTT.